The 19 T cell receptor beta chains below come from one sample, sequenced in a study of CD8 T cells in Susac syndrome. Random hexamers were used to reverse transcribe the RNA input (about 0.5 to 1 ug). TCRdb re-called the immunoSEQ multiplex PCR reads with MiXCR, one entry per CDR3 protein. The repertoire holds roughly 200,000 distinct CDR3 sequences, with around 94% as singletons. Source material: CD4+ T cells from PBMCs. The receptor source for this set is a human donor with Susac syndrome.

The chain carries TRBV20-1 and TRBJ1-5, with D maybe TRBD1 (6 bases). Germline assignment: CDR1 DFQATT and CDR2 SNEGSKA (reference sequence). V shed 0 bases and J shed 7 bases, with 13 bases lying between them. This CDR3 is 14 amino acids long. CDR3 region: CSARDLTGGQPQHF. CDR3 sequence (DNA): TGCAGTGCTAGAGATCTGACAGGAGGCCAGCCCCAGCATTTT.

The chain uses TRBV15 and TRBJ1-5; TRBD1 aligns across 7 bases. V shed 2 bases, J shed 0 bases, and the junction held 13 bases outside the gene matches. The CDR3 extends over 19 amino acids. In germline, CDR1 is LNHNV, CDR2 YYDKDF (reference sequence). CDR3 protein: CATSRTRYRGPDSNQPQHF. CDR3 bases: TGTGCCACCAGCAGAACTCGATACAGGGGCCCCGATAGCAATCAGCCCCAGCATTTT.

The J gene is TRBJ1-2, the V gene TRBV20-1; 10 nucleotides match TRBD1. Germline V gene sequence: CDR1 DFQATT, CDR2 SNEGSKA (reference sequence). Trimming cost V 5 bases and J 5 bases; bases outside gene matches: 8. The CDR3 extends over 14 amino acids. Here the CDR3 reads CSAVSTDRGYGYTF. The DNA of the CDR3 is TGCAGTGCTGTATCAACGGACAGGGGGTATGGCTACACCTTC.

J is TRBJ2-7 and V is TRBV6-2 or TRBV6-3; D is undetermined. V lost 3 bases and J 5 bases, leaving 8 bases between the germline ends. CDR3 size: 12 residues. Germline-derived CDR1 and CDR2 are MNHEY and SVGEGT. CDR3 sequence: CASSYLADEQYF. For the CDR3, the DNA is TGTGCCAGCAGTTATCTTGCGGACGAGCAGTACTTC.

J is TRBJ2-1 and V is TRBV5-6; D could derive from TRBD1 or TRBD2 (5 bases each). The V gene's germline CDR1 is SGHDT and CDR2 YYEEEE. CDR3 size: 15 residues. V lost 3 bases and J lost 8, with 18 bases in between. In DNA form, the CDR3 reads TGTGCCAGCAGCTCGGGACCCCCAATGAGGGATGAGCAGTTCTTC. Its translation: CASSSGPPMRDEQFF.

This sequence joins TRBV30 and TRBJ1-5, with D tentatively TRBD1 (5 bases). This CDR3 is built from 14 residues. Trimming cost V 0 bases and J 5 bases, with 11 bases left between them. Germline assignment: CDR1 GTSNPN and CDR2 SVGIG (reference sequence). As DNA, the CDR3 is TGTGCCTGGAGTGTAGGGACTACGGATCAGCCCCAGCATTTT. Amino acids: CAWSVGTTDQPQHF.

The CDR3 is CASSSTVSSGNTIYF. CDR3 DNA: TGTGCCAGCAGCTCTACAGTGAGCTCTGGAAACACCATATATTTT. The chain links TRBV12-3 or TRBV12-4 to TRBJ1-3; no clear D. Between the trimmed V and J ends, which lost 6 bases and 0 bases, there was a span of 12 bases. The length of the CDR3 is 15 residues.

The genes are TRBV11-2 and TRBJ2-1; unclear D gene. Germline V gene data show CDR1 as SGHAT and CDR2 as FQNNGV. The CDR3 covers 13 residues. V lost 0 bases to trimming and J lost 8 bases, with 8 bases between them. DNA of the CDR3: TGTGCCAGCAGCTTAGATATGAGCTATGAGCAGTTCTTC. It encodes CASSLDMSYEQFF.

The rearrangement joins TRBV20-1 to TRBJ2-5; 7 bases align to TRBD1. Trimming removed 6 bases from V and 2 bases from J; junction bases left unmatched: 6. This CDR3 has 13 amino acids. CDR1 is DFQATT and CDR2 is SNEGSKA in the germline V gene (reference sequence). In DNA form, the CDR3 reads TGCAGTGCCCCGTTACAGGGGCAAGAGACCCAGTACTTC. Amino acid sequence: CSAPLQGQETQYF.

This sequence joins TRBV20-1 and TRBJ2-2; 10 nucleotides align to TRBD2. Germline V lookup: CDR1 DFQATT, CDR2 SNEGSKA (reference sequence). This CDR3 region has 15 residues. Trimming at V came to 4 bases and at J to 5 bases, leaving 7 bases not matched to a gene. The CDR3 protein is CSATKGLAMTGELFF. DNA for the CDR3: TGCAGTGCTACAAAGGGACTAGCGATGACCGGGGAGCTGTTTTTT.

V is TRBV12-3 or TRBV12-4 and J is TRBJ1-1; D is unresolved. There are 14 residues in the CDR3. Trimming took off 7 bases at V and 1 base at J, with 13 bases between the two ends. CDR3 sequence reads: CASTSPPRNTEAFF. As DNA, the CDR3 is TGTGCCAGCACCTCACCCCCACGGAACACTGAAGCTTTCTTT.

This clonotype was seen just once. The genes are TRBV19 and TRBJ1-2; the D is unclear. This CDR3 has 12 residues. The germline gives CDR1 LNHDA, CDR2 SQIVND (reference sequence). V was cut by 5 bases and J by 4 bases, with 8 bases left in between. CDR3 nucleotides: TGTGCCAGTAGTCCCGGTCCCTATGGCTACACCTTC. Its translation: CASSPGPYGYTF.

This chain uses TRBV20-1 with TRBJ2-7, with D perhaps matching TRBD2 (5 bases). The CDR3 has 13 amino acids. V was clipped by 3 bases and J by 6 bases, with 15 bases between them. CDR1 and CDR2 (germline): DFQATT, SNEGSKA (reference sequence). The CDR3, as DNA: TGCAGTGCTAGTGGTGATAGCGTGGGCGAGCAGTACTTC. Translating it yields CSASGDSVGEQYF.

The chain recombines TRBV9 with TRBJ2-1; D may be TRBD2 (6 bases). Trimming removed 0 bases at V and 7 bases at J, with 11 bases between. Per germline, CDR1 SGDLS and CDR2 YYNGEE. CDR3 length: 14 residues. CDR3 bases: TGTGCCAGCAGCGTAGGAGGAGGGTATAATGAGCAGTTCTTC. Its protein is CASSVGGGYNEQFF.

This clonotype occurred a few times. The J gene is TRBJ2-5, the V gene TRBV2; D uncertain. CDR3 length: 11 residues. The V and J ends lost 3 bases and 4 bases respectively, with 3 bases between them. Germline CDR1 and CDR2: SNHLY and FYNNEI. In DNA, the CDR3 is TGTGCCAGCAGTGAGAGAGAGACCCAGTACTTC. This translates into CASSERETQYF.

This clonotype appeared a single time. The DNA for the CDR3 is TGCGCCAGCAGCCAAAGAACTAACCGAGATGGGTGGGAGCTGTTTTTT. The encoded protein is CASSQRTNRDGWELFF. The chain joins TRBV4-3 to TRBJ2-2, with D hard to call. V lost 2 bases, J lost 9 bases, and 19 bases lay in between. Germline assignment: CDR1 LGHNA and CDR2 YSLEER. The CDR3 sequence is 16 residues long.

The genes are TRBV4-2 and TRBJ2-2; TRBD1 agrees at 7 bases. Germline assignment: CDR1 LGHNA and CDR2 YNFKEQ. CDR3 length: 13 residues. After removal of 4 bases from V and 6 bases from J, the junction contained 2 bases not matched to a gene. This CDR3 reads CASSRTGAGELFF. In nucleotides, the CDR3 is TGTGCCAGCAGCCGAACAGGGGCCGGGGAGCTGTTTTTT.

The chain employs TRBV27 and TRBJ2-7; D uncertain. The CDR3 runs 13 residues. V was cut by 5 bases and J by 4 bases, with 12 bases left in between. Germline CDR1 and CDR2: MNHEY and SMNVEV (reference sequence). CDR3 DNA: TGTGCCAGCAGTCCCTCCCGGTCATACGAGCAGTACTTC. It is translated as CASSPSRSYEQYF.

The V call is TRBV6-2 or TRBV6-3, the J call TRBJ1-5; D call uncertain. The CDR3 has 11 amino acids. Germline-derived CDR1 and CDR2 are MNHEY and SVGEGT. Trimming took 8 bases from V and 2 from J, leaving 4 bases between them. Here the CDR3 reads CASGGNQPQHF. In DNA form, the CDR3 reads TGTGCCAGCGGGGGCAATCAGCCCCAGCATTTT.